These T cell receptor beta chains were read from a single sample in a study of regulatory T cells in long-lasting Graves disease. TCRdb re-called the multiplex PCR reads with MiXCR, one entry per CDR3 protein. This sample carries around 400,000 distinct CDR3 sequences, roughly 16% of them seen once, and the ten largest clones take 22%. The sample here was peripheral blood mononuclear cells (PBMCs), taken at new diagnosis, from a patient treated with antithyroid drugs. These receptors were obtained from a female donor with Graves disease. CDR3s include the opening cysteine and the closing phenylalanine or tryptophan. The D gene is left open where the match is weak. A clone size is listed for some rows: how often the clone was seen (once, few, many), or a class if it is expanded.

D gene	V gene	clone size	J gene	CDR3 length	CDR3 protein	CDR3 DNA
.	TRBV6-2/TRBV6-3	many	TRBJ2-5	17	CASSYSQIGPTGGTQYF	TGTGCCAGCAGTTATTCTCAAATCGGACCTACTGGTGGGACCCAGTACTTC
TRBD1	TRBV2	many	TRBJ1-6	24	CARGDREKAVTLWGQGGVHSPLHF	TGTGCCAGAGGCGACCGGGAGAAAGCTGTAACATTGTGGGGACAGGGAGGGGTCCATTCACCCCTCCACTTT
.	TRBV6-1	many	TRBJ1-1	12	CASRGTYTEAFF	TGTGCCAGCAGAGGGACTTACACTGAAGCTTTCTTT
.	TRBV19	many	TRBJ1-1	16	CASTYRRGQMNTEAFF	TGTGCCAGTACTTACCGACGCGGACAGATGAACACTGAAGCTTTCTTT
.	TRBV6-9	many	TRBJ1-2	14	CASSYSPKNYGYTF	TGTGCCAGCAGTTACTCTCCAAAAAACTATGGCTACACCTTC
TRBD2	TRBV7-8	.	TRBJ2-7	15	CASSSRGLAGYEQYF	TGTGCCAGCAGCTCAAGGGGACTAGCGGGTTACGAGCAGTACTTC
TRBD1	TRBV19	.	TRBJ1-4	14	CASRTGQGGEKLFF	TGTGCCAGCCGGACGGGACAGGGAGGCGAAAAACTGTTTTTT
TRBD2	TRBV20-1	many	TRBJ2-5	15	CSAGRLAGGLATQYF	TGCAGTGCTGGAAGACTAGCGGGAGGGCTCGCCACCCAGTACTTC
.	TRBV6-2/TRBV6-3	few	TRBJ1-2	15	CASSYSYKGGGGYTF	TGTGCCAGCAGTTACTCGTACAAGGGTGGGGGGGGCTACACCTTC
.	TRBV7-6	many	TRBJ1-3	15	CASSLGGGAGNTIYF	TGTGCCAGCAGCCTTGGAGGAGGGGCAGGAAACACCATATATTTT
TRBD1	TRBV9	.	TRBJ1-4	12	CASSKGTVPLFF	TGTGCCAGCAGCAAAGGGACAGTTCCCCTGTTTTTT
.	TRBV28	.	TRBJ2-7	13	CASSFSPTYEQYF	TGTGCCAGCAGTTTCTCCCCCACCTACGAGCAGTACTTC
TRBD2	TRBV20-1	.	TRBJ2-5	15	CSARAQTSGRANQYF	TGCAGTGCCCGAGCCCAGACTAGCGGGAGGGCTAACCAGTACTTC
.	TRBV2	many	TRBJ1-3	16	CASSFTGVGSGNTIYF	TGTGCCAGCAGTTTTACCGGGGTCGGGTCCGGAAACACCATATATTTT
TRBD1	TRBV2	many	TRBJ1-1	14	CASTGQGGSTEAFF	TGTGCCAGCACGGGACAGGGAGGGAGCACTGAAGCTTTCTTT
.	TRBV12-3/TRBV12-4	many	TRBJ2-1	14	CASSLPGHNNEQFF	TGTGCCAGCAGTTTACCGGGACACAACAATGAGCAGTTCTTC
.	TRBV7-2	many	TRBJ2-7	12	CASSSSREEQYF	TGTGCCAGCAGCTCGAGCCGAGAGGAGCAGTACTTC
.	TRBV28	.	TRBJ2-1	14	CASSLRLDYNEQFF	TGTGCCAGCAGTTTACGACTAGATTACAATGAGCAGTTCTTC
.	TRBV20-1	few	TRBJ2-2	16	CSARWTGQGDTGELFF	TGCAGTGCTAGATGGACGGGGCAGGGAGACACCGGGGAGCTGTTTTTT
.	TRBV10-3	.	TRBJ2-3	15	CAISELPEPADTQYF	TGTGCCATCAGTGAGCTTCCAGAACCCGCAGATACGCAGTATTTT
.	TRBV5-1	.	TRBJ1-1	15	CASSLGTGGGTEAFF	TGCGCCAGCAGCTTGGGCACAGGCGGCGGCACTGAAGCTTTCTTT
.	TRBV15	many	TRBJ2-3	12	CATSPRQDTQYF	TGTGCCACCAGCCCCAGGCAGGATACGCAGTATTTT
TRBD2	TRBV7-2	.	TRBJ2-3	17	CASSKRLARRSTDTQYF	TGTGCCAGCAGCAAACGACTAGCGCGCCGATCTACAGATACGCAGTATTTT
TRBD2	TRBV4-2	few	TRBJ2-3	16	CASSLSSGRSADTQYF	TGTGCCAGCAGCCTCTCGAGCGGGAGAAGTGCAGATACGCAGTATTTT
TRBD2	TRBV7-9	.	TRBJ2-3	16	CASISLAGGVTDTQYF	TGTGCCAGCATCTCCCTGGCGGGAGGAGTGACAGATACGCAGTATTTT
TRBD1	TRBV27	many	TRBJ1-2	18	CASRQHRGRETSHYGYTF	TGTGCCAGCAGGCAACACAGGGGGCGTGAGACATCCCACTATGGCTACACCTTC
TRBD1	TRBV7-2	many	TRBJ1-1	15	CASSTEWTGYAEAFF	TGTGCCAGCAGCACAGAATGGACAGGGTATGCTGAAGCTTTCTTT
.	TRBV2	.	TRBJ2-7	15	CASSESSSRVYEQYF	TGTGCCAGCAGTGAATCGTCATCACGCGTCTACGAGCAGTACTTC
.	TRBV7-9	.	TRBJ2-1	12	CASSFLSNEQFF	TGTGCCAGCAGCTTTTTGAGCAATGAGCAGTTCTTC
.	TRBV10-1	.	TRBJ2-1	16	CASSERGQKSYNEQFF	TGCGCCAGCAGTGAGCGCGGACAGAAAAGCTACAATGAGCAGTTCTTC
TRBD2	TRBV12-3/TRBV12-4	.	TRBJ2-7	15	CASSPSGRFSYEQYF	TGTGCCAGCAGCCCAAGCGGGAGGTTCTCCTACGAGCAGTACTTC
TRBD1	TRBV27	.	TRBJ1-3	17	CASSPQTGRGSGNTIYF	TGTGCCAGCAGCCCTCAGACGGGCAGGGGGTCTGGAAACACCATATATTTT
.	TRBV5-6	many	TRBJ1-4	15	CASSQLLTRGGKLFF	TGTGCCAGCAGCCAGCTACTCACAAGAGGTGGAAAACTGTTTTTT